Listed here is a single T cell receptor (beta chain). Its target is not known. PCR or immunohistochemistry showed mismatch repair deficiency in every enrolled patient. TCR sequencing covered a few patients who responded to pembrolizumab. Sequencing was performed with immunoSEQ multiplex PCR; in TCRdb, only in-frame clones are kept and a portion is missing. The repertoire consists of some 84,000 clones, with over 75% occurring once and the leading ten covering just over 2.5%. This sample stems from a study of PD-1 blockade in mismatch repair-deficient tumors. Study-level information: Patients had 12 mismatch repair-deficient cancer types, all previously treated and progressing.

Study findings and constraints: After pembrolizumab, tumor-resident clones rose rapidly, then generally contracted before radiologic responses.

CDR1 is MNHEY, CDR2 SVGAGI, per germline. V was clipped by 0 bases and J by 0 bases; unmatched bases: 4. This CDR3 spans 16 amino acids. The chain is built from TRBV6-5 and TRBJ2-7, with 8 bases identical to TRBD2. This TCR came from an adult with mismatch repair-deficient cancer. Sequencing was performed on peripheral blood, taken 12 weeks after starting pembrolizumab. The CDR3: CASSYSASGSSYEQYF. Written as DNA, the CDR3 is TGTGCCAGCAGTTACTCGGCTAGCGGGTCCTCCTACGAGCAGTACTTC.